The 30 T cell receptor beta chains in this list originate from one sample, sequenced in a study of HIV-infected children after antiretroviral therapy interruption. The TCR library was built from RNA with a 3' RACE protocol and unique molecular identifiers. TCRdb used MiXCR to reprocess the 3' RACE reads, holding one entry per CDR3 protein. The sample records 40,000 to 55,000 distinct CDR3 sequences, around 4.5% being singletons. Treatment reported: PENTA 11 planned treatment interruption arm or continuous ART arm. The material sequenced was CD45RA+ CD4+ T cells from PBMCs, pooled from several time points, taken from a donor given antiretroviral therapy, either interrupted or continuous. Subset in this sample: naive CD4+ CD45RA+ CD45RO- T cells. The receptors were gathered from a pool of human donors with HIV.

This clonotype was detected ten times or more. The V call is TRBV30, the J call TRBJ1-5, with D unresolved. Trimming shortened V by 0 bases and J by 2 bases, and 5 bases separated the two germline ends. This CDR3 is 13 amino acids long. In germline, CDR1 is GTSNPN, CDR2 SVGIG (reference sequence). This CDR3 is CAWSVSGNQPQHF. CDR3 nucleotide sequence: TGTGCCTGGAGTGTATCAGGCAATCAGCCCCAGCATTTT. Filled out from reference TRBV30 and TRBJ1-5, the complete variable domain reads SQTIHQWPATLVQPVGSPLSLECTVEGTSNPNLYWYRQAAGRGLQLLFYSVGIGQISSEVPQNLSASRPQDRQFILSSKKLLLSDSGFYLCAWSVSGNQPQHFGDGTRLSIL.

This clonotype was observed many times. This CDR3 reads CASGLLGGNTEAFF. CDR3 nucleotide sequence: TGTGCTAGTGGTTTGTTGGGGGGGAACACTGAAGCTTTCTTT. The gene calls are TRBV12-5 and TRBJ1-1; D possibly corresponds to TRBD1 (5 bases). Germline V gene lookup returns CDR1 LGHNT and CDR2 FRNRAP. There are 14 residues in the CDR3. V lost 2 bases and J lost 1, with 8 bases in between.

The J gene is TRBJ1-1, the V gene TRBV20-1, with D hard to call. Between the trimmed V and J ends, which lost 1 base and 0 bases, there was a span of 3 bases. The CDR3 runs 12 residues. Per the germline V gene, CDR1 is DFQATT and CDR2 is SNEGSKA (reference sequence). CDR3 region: CSARGLNTEAFF. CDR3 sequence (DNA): TGCAGTGCTAGAGGGCTGAACACTGAAGCTTTCTTT.

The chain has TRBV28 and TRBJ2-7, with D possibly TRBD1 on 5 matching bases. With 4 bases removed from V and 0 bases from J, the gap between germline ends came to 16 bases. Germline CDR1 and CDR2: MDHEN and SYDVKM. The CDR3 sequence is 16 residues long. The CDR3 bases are TGTGCCAGCAGTTCCCAGGGATCCAAAAGCTCCTACGAGCAGTACTTC. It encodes CASSSQGSKSSYEQYF.

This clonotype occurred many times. The chain's CDR3 is CASSYAPPRAPQTQYF. CDR3 DNA: TGTGCCAGCAGTTACGCCCCCCCTCGGGCCCCTCAGACGCAGTATTTT. The chain has TRBV6-2 or TRBV6-3 and TRBJ2-3, with no clear D. V was clipped by 2 bases and J by 9 bases, with 21 bases between them. There are 16 residues in the CDR3. Germline CDR1 MNHEY, CDR2 SVGEGT.

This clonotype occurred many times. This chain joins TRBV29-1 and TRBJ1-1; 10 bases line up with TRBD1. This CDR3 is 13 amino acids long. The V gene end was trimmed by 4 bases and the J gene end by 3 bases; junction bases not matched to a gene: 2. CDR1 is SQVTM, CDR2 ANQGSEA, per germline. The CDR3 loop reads CSVGDRGHTEAFF. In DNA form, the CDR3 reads TGCAGCGTTGGGGACAGGGGACACACTGAAGCTTTCTTT.

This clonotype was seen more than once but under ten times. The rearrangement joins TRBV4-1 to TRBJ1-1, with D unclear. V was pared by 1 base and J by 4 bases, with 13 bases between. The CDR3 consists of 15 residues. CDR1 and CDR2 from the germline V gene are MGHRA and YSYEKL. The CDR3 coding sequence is TGCGCCAGCAGCCAAGTTATGGTCCGAAGCACTGAAGCTTTCTTT. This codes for CASSQVMVRSTEAFF.

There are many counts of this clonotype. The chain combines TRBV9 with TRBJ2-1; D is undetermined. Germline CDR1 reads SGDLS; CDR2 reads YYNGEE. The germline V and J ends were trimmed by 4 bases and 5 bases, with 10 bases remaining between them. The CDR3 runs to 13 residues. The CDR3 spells CASSTWTDNEQFF. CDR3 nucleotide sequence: TGTGCCAGCAGCACTTGGACCGACAATGAGCAGTTCTTC. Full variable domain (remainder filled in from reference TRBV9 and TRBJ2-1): DSGVTQTPKHLITATGQRVTLRCSPRSGDLSVYWYQQSLDQGLQFLIQYYNGEERAKGNILERFSAQQFPDLHSELNLSSLELGDSALYFCASSTWTDNEQFFGPGTRLTVL.

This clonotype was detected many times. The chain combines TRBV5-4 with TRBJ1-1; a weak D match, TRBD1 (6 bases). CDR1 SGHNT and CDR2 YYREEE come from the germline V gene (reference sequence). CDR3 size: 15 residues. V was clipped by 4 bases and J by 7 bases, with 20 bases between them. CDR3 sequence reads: CASSLGASLPLEAFF. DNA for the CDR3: TGTGCCAGCAGCCTGGGGGCAAGCCTTCCACTTGAAGCTTTCTTT.

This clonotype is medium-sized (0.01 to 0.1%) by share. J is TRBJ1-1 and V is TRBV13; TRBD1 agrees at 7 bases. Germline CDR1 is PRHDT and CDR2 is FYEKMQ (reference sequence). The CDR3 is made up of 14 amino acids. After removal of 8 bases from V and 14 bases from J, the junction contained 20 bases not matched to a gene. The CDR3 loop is CASSLEQGHTEVFF. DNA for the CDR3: TGTGCCAGCTCTCTCGAACAGGGGCACACAGAAGTCTTCTTT.

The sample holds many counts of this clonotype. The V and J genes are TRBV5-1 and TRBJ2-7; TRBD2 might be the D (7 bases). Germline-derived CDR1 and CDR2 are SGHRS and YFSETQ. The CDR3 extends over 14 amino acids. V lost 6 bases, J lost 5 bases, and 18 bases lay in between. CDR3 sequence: CASTVGGGLDEQYF. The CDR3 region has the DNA TGCGCCAGCACCGTAGGCGGGGGCCTCGACGAGCAGTACTTC.

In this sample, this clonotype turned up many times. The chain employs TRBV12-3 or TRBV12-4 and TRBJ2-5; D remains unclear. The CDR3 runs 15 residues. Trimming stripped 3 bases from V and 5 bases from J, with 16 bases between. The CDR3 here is CASSFPDENGETQYF. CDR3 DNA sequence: TGTGCCAGCAGTTTCCCGGACGAGAACGGCGAGACCCAGTACTTC.

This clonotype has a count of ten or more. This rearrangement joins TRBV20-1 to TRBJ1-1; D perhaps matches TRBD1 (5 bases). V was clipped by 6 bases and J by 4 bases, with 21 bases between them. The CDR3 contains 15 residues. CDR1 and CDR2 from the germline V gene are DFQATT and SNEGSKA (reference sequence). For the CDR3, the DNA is TGCAGTGCGCTAGCCCCGAGGGGCCGGAGCACTGAAGCTTTCTTT. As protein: CSALAPRGRSTEAFF.

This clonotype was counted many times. The CDR3 reads CSVEGTSGGDNEQFF. For the CDR3, the DNA is TGCAGCGTTGAAGGGACTAGCGGGGGGGACAATGAGCAGTTCTTC. The chain is built from TRBV29-1 and TRBJ2-1, with 15 bases identical to TRBD2. V shed 1 base and J 5 bases; nucleotides not matched to a gene: 0. The germline CDR1 and CDR2 sequences are SQVTM and ANQGSEA. This CDR3 is built from 15 residues.

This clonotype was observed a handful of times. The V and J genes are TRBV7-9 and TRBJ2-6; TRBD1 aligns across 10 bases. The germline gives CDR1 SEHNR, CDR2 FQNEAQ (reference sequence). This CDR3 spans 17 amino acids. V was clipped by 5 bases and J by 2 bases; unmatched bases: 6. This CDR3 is CASSRGQGGAGANVLTF. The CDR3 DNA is TGTGCCAGCAGCCGAGGACAGGGGGGCGCTGGGGCCAACGTCCTGACTTTC.

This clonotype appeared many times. The CDR3 DNA sequence: TGTGCCAGCAGTTACCAGGAACAAACCTACGAGCAGTACTTC. Amino acids: CASSYQEQTYEQYF. This chain links TRBV6-2 or TRBV6-3 with TRBJ2-7; the D is unclear. From germline, CDR1 is MNHEY and CDR2 SVGEGT. This CDR3 is built from 14 residues. Deletions cut 2 bases from V and 2 bases from J, with 10 bases between.

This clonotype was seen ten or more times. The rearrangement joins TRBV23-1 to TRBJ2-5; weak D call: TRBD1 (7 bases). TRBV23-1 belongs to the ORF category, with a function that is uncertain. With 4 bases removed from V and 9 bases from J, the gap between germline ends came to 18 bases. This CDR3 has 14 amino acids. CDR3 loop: CASSPQSGRGAQYF. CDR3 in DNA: TGCGCCAGCAGTCCTCAATCCGGCAGGGGGGCCCAGTACTTC.

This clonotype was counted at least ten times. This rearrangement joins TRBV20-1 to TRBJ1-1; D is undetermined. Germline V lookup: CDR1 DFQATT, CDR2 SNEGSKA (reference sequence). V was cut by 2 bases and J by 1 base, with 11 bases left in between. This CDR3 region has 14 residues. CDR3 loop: CSARREGANTEAFF. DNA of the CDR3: TGCAGTGCTAGACGAGAGGGAGCGAACACTGAAGCTTTCTTT.

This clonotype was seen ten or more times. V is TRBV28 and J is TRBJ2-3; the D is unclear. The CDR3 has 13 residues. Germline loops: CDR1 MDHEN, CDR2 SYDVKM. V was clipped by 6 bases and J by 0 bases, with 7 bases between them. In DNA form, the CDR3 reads TGTGCCAGCAGCCTCTGGAGCACAGATACGCAGTATTTT. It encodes CASSLWSTDTQYF.

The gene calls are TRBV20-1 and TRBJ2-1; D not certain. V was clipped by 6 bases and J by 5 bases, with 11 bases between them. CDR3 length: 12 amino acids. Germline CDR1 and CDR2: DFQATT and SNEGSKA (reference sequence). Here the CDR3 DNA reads TGCAGTGCCTCATTCGCCAACAATGAGCAGTTCTTC. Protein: CSASFANNEQFF.

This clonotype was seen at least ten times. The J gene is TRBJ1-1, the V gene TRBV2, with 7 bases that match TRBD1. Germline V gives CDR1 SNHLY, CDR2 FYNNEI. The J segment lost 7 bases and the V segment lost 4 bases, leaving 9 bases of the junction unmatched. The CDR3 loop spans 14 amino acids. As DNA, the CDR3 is TGTGCCAGCAGTGCTGACAGGGTGGCCATTGAAGCTTTCTTT. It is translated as CASSADRVAIEAFF.

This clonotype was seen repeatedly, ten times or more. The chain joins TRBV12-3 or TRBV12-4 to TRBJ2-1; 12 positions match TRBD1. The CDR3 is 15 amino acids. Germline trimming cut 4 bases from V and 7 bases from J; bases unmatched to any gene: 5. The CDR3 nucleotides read TGTGCCAGCAGTTCGGGACAGGGGGCGATAAATGAGCAGTTCTTC. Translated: CASSSGQGAINEQFF.

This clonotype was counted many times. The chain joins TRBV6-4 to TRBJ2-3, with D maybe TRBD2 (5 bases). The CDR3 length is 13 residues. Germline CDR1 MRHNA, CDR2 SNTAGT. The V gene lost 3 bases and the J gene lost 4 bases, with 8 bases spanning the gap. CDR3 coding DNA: TGTGCCAGCAGTGAAAGAGCGGCAGATACGCAGTATTTT. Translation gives CASSERAADTQYF.

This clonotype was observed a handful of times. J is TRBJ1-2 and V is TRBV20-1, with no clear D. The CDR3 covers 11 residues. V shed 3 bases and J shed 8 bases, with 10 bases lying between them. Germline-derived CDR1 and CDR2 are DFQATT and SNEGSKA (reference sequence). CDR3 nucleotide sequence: TGCAGTGCTAGTCGCGCGGAGGGCTACACCTTC. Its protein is CSASRAEGYTF.

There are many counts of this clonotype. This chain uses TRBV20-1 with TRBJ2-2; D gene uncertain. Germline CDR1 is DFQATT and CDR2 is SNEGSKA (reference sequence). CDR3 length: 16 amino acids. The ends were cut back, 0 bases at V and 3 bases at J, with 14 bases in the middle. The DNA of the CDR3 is TGCAGTGCTAGAGATCCCCGTTCCACGGACACCGGGGAGCTGTTTTTT. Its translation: CSARDPRSTDTGELFF.

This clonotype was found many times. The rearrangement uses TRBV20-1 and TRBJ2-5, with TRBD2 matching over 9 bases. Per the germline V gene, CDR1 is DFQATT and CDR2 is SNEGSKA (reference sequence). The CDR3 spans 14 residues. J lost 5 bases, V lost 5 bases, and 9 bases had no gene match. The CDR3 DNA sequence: TGCAGTGCTTCCCGCGGGGGGGCGCGGGAGACCCAGTACTTC. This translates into CSASRGGARETQYF.

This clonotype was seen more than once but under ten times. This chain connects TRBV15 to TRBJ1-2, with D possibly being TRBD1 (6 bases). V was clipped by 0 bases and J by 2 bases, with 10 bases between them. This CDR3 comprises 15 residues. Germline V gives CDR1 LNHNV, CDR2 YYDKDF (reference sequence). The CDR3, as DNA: TGTGCCACCAGCAGAGATTGGGGGGCCAACTATGGCTACACCTTC. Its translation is CATSRDWGANYGYTF.

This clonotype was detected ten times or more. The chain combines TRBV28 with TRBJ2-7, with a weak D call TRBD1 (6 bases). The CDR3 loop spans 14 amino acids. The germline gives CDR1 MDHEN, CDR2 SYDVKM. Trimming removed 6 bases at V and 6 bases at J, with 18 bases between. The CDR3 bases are TGTGCCAGCAGACCGGGACAATCAGCTCTCGAGCAGTACTTC. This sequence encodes CASRPGQSALEQYF.

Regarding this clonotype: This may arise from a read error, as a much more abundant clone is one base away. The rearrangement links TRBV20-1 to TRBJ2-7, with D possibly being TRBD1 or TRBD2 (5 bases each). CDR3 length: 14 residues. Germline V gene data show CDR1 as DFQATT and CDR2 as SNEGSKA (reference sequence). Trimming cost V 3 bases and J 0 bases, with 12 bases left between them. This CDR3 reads CSASRDASSYEQYF. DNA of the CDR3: TGCAGTGCTAGCAGGGACGCGAGCTCCTACGAGCAGTACTTC.

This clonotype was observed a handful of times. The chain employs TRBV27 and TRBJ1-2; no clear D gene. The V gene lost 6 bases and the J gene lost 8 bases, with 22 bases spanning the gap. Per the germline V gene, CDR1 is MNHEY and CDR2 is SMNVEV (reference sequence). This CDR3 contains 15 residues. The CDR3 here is CASSPTGRPVSGYTF. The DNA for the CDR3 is TGTGCCAGCAGCCCGACGGGTCGCCCGGTATCGGGCTACACCTTC.